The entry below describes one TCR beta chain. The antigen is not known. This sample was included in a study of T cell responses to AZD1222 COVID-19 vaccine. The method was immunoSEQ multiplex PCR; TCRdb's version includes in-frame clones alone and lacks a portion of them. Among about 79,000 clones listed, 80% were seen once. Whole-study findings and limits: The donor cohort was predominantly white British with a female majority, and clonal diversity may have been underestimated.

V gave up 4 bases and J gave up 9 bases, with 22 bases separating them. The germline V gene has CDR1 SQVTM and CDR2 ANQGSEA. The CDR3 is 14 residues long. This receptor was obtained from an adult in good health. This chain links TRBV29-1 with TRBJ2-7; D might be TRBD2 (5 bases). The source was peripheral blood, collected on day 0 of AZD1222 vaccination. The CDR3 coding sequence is TGCAGCGTTGTCCAACAAGGCTCGGTCCTAGCGCAGTACTTC. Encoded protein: CSVVQQGSVLAQYF.